Included here is one TCR beta chain sequence, with context. No antigen is known for it. The data are from a study of a mutant IDH1 vaccine in newly diagnosed glioma. Study-wide background: Vaccinations were initiated 4-6 weeks following radiotherapy alone, or were given together with temozolomide cycles. Most had both radiotherapy and temozolomide beforehand; others had only one.

The data were produced by immunoSEQ multiplex PCR, yet TCRdb's version contains in-frame clones alone and is incomplete. The repertoire holds about 54,000 clones, with around 81% as singletons. Time point described: week 5, during vaccination. Doses of 300 ug of mutant IDH1 20-mer peptide were given with topical imiquimod. Germline V gene data show CDR1 as LGHNT and CDR2 as FRNRAP. V was cut by 1 base and J by 9 bases, with 16 bases left in between. CDR3 length: 15 amino acids. The J gene is TRBJ2-1, the V gene TRBV12-5, with a tentative D call TRBD1 (6 bases). Specimen: PBMCs, collected from a glioma patient whose treatment included an IDH1 peptide vaccine. The clonotype comes from a man aged 30 to 39 with glioma. DNA for the CDR3: TGTGCTAGTGGTTTGGGACAGGCGACCTGGGCTGAGCAGTTCTTC. It is translated as CASGLGQATWAEQFF.